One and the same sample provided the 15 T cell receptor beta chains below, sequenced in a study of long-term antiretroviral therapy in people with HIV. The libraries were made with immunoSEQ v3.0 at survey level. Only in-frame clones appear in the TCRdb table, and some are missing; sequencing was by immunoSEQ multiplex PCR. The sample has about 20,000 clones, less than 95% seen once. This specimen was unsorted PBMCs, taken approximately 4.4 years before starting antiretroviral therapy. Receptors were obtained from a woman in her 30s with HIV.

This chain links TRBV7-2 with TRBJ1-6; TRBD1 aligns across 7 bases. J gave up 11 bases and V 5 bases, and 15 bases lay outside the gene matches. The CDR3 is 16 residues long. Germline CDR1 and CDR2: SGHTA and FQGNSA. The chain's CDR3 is CASSTRGTAGDPPLHF. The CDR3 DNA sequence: TGTGCCAGCAGCACCCGGGGGACAGCAGGAGATCCACCCCTCCACTTT.

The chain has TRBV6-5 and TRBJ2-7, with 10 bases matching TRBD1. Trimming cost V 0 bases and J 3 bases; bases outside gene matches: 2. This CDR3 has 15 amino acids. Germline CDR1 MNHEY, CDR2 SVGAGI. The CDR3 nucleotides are TGTGCCAGCAGTTACTCGTGGGACAGGGGCTACGAGCAGTACTTC. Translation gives CASSYSWDRGYEQYF.

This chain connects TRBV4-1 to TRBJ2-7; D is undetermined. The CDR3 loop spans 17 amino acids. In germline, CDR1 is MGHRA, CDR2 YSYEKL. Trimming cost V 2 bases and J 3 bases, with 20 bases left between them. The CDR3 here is CASSQTDVSQSFYEQYF. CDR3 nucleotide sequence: TGCGCCAGCAGCCAAACGGACGTAAGCCAATCCTTCTACGAGCAGTACTTC.

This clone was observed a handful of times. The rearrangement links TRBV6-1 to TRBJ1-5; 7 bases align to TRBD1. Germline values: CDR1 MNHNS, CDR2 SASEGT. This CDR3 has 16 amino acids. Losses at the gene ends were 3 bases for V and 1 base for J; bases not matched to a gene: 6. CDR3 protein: CASSDIKGASNQPQHF. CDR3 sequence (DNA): TGTGCCAGCAGTGACATTAAGGGGGCGAGCAATCAGCCCCAGCATTTT.

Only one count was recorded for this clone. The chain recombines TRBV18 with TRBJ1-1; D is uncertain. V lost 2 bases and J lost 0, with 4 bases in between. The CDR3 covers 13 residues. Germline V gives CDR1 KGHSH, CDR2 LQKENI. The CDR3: CASSPVMNTEAFF. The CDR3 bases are TGTGCCAGCTCACCAGTTATGAACACTGAAGCTTTCTTT.

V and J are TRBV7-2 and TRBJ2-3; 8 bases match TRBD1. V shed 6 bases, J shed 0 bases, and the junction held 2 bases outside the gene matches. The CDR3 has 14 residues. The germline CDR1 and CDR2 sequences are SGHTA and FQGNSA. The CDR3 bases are TGTGCCAGCAGTAACAGGGGGAGCACAGATACGCAGTATTTT. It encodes CASSNRGSTDTQYF.

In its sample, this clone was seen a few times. The CDR3 spells CASSAATGSLWETQYF. The CDR3 DNA follows: TGTGCCAGCAGCGCCGCGACAGGGAGCCTCTGGGAGACCCAGTACTTC. The chain is built from TRBV7-9 and TRBJ2-5; 7 nucleotides line up with TRBD1. V shed 5 bases and J 5 bases; nucleotides not matched to a gene: 14. This CDR3 region has 16 residues. Germline-derived CDR1 and CDR2 are SEHNR and FQNEAQ (reference sequence).

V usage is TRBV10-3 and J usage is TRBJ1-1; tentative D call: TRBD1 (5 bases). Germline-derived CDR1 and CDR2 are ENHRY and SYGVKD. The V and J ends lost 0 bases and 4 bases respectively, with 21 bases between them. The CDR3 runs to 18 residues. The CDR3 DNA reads TGTGCCATCAGTGAGTCGACCTCAGGAGCAGGGAAGGCCACTGAAGCTTTCTTT. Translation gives CAISESTSGAGKATEAFF.

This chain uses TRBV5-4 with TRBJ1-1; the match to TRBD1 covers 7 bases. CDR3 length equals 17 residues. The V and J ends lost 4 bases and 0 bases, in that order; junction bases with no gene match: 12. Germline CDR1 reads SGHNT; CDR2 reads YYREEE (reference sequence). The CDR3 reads CASSATGARGMNTEAFF. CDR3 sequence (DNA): TGTGCCAGCAGCGCTACAGGGGCGCGGGGGATGAACACTGAAGCTTTCTTT.

The CDR3 nucleotides are TGTGCCAGCAGTTACGGGGTAGCCTACGAGCAGTACTTC. Translation: CASSYGVAYEQYF. V is TRBV6-5 and J is TRBJ2-7, with D uncertain. Germline V gives CDR1 MNHEY, CDR2 SVGAGI. V was cut by 2 bases and J by 2 bases, with 7 bases left in between. The length of the CDR3 is 13 residues.

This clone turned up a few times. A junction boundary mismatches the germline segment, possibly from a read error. The CDR3 sequence is CASSSSAGWVF. In DNA form, the CDR3 reads TGTGCCAGCAGTTCATCCGCTGGTTGGGTCTTC. The chain is built from TRBV27 and TRBJ2-7; D is unresolved. From germline, CDR1 is MNHEY and CDR2 SMNVEV (reference sequence). The CDR3 loop spans 11 amino acids.

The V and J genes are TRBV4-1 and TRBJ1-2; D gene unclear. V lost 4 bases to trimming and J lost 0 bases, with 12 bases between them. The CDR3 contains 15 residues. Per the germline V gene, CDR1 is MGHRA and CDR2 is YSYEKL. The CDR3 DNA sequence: TGCGCCAGCAGCCCCCCTGGAGGTTCTAACTATGGCTACACCTTC. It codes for CASSPPGGSNYGYTF.

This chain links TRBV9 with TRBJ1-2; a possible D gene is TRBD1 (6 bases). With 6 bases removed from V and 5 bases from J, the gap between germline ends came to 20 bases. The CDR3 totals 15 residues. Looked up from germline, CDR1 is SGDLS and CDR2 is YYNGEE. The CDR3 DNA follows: TGTGCCAGCACCATTGGGACACTGGCTTCTTATGGCTACACCTTC. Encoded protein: CASTIGTLASYGYTF.

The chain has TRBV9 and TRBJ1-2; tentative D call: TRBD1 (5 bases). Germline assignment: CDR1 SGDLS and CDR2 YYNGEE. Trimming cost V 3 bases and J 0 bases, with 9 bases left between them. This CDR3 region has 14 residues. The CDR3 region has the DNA TGTGCCAGCAGCGCGGGACGGGCTAACTATGGCTACACCTTC. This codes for CASSAGRANYGYTF.

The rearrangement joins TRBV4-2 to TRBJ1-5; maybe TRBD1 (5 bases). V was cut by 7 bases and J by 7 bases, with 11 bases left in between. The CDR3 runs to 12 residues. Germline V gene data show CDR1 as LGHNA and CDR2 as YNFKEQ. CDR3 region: CASNTWGQPQHF. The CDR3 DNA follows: TGTGCCAGCAACACATGGGGGCAGCCCCAGCATTTT.